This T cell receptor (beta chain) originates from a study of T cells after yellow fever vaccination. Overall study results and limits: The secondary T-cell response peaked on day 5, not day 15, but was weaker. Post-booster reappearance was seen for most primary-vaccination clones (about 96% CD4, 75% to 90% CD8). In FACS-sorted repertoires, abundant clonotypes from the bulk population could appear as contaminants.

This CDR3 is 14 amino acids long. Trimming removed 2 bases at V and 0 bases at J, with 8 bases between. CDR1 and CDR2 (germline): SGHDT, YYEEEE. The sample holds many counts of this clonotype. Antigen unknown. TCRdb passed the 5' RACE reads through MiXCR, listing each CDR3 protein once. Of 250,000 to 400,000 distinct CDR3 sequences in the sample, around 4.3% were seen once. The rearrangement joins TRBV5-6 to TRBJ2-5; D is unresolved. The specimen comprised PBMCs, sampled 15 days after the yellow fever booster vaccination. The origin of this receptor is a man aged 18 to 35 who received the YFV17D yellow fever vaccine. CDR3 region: CASSLPGYQETQYF. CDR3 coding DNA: TGTGCCAGCAGCTTACCTGGGTACCAAGAGACCCAGTACTTC.